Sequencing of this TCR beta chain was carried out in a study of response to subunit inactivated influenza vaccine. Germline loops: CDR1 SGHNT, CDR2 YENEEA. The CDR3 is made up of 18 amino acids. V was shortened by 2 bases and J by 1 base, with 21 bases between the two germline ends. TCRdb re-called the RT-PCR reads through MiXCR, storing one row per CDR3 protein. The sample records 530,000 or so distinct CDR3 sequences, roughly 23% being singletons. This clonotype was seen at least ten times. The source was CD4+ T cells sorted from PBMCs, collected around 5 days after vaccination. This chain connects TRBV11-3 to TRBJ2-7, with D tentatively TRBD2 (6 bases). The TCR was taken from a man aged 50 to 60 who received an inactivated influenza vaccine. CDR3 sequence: CASSLSSSRRVPSYEQYF. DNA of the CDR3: TGTGCCAGCAGCTTATCAAGCAGTCGGAGGGTCCCTTCCTACGAGCAGTACTTC.